This T cell receptor beta chain was captured by sequencing in a study of blood T cells in healthy people across ages (dated by TCRdb to the mid-2010s). In the study overall: In model experiments, roughly one uniquely barcoded TCR beta cDNA molecule per two T cells was captured by template switching. To track age-related changes in TCR beta repertoire diversity, the study relied on deep sequencing normalized with unique cDNA molecular identifiers. The donors were divided into four age groups: young (average around 16 years), middle-aged (over 35), aged (under 70) and long-lived (about 90). For two donors (one aged 18 to 30 and one aged 80 or older), the study analyzed two additional independent replicas of 1 million unique cDNA reads from the same blood draw.

Library prep was done by 5' RACE. For sequencing, an Illumina HiSeq 2500 was employed. The second PCR ran for about 6 to 12 cycles and used a J-beta primer mix along with a sample-barcoded 5' primer. A template-switch 5' adaptor carrying 12 random nucleotides introduced a unique molecular identifier onto each TCR beta cDNA molecule. At least 2.5 million CDR3-containing paired-end reads were obtained from each sample. The Mint cDNA synthesis kit, primed by a TRBC-specific oligonucleotide, was used to synthesize first-strand cDNA from all RNA. After uracil-DNA glycosylase treatment, a first 18-cycle PCR used universal primers M1SS and BC2_uni_R on all cDNA. Per the original workflow: Normalization of each sample was performed by random selection of 1 million high-quality reads, each carrying a distinct molecular identifier. Reads with shared molecular identifiers were discarded instead of being binned into consensus sequences. MiTCR, run with a Q25 quality threshold and the strictest error-elimination algorithm, handled CDR3 identification, clonotype clustering and error correction. A nonparametric unseen species model with Euler transformation was used to estimate a lower bound on total TCR beta diversity. Through fastp at Q25 and MiXCR, TCRdb rebuilt clones from the public reads, retaining in-frame beta chains. Entries are consolidated by CDR3 protein sequence, retaining the most common genes and DNA. The V and J calls reflect TCRdb's pipeline rather than the authors' work. Present in this sample are 1 million or so distinct CDR3 sequences, approximately 25% of which were seen just once. Clones ranked in the top ten supply around 0.75% of the sample.

The 39 donors, aged about 6 to 100 years, were systemically healthy Caucasian individuals from Russia. Approximately 10 milliliters of peripheral blood were collected from each donor into EDTA-treated Vacutainer tubes. Ficoll-Paque density-gradient centrifugation was used to isolate PBMCs, with at least 7 million obtained per sample. Total RNA was extracted from PBMCs with Trizol reagent, with at least 5.5 micrograms obtained per sample. Naive CD45RAhigh/CD27high T cell percentages were measured by flow cytometry on a PBMC aliquot from every donor. V is clipped by 0 bases and J by 10 bases, and the sequence between their germline boundaries is 15 bases long. From the germline V gene (reference sequence), CDR1 is LGHDT and CDR2 is YNNKEL. From its cysteine to its phenylalanine, the CDR3 spans 14 amino acids. The read is trimmed to its CDR3 DNA, 42 bases read in frame from base 1. In this sample, this clonotype turned up a few times. What antigen it recognizes has not been identified. No clone much larger than this one lies a single base away; base qualities are absent.

Results the study describes overall, beyond this receptor: Compared with the aged group, the long-lived group had more naive CD4+ T cells, fewer expanded clones and increased TCR diversity, a pattern suggesting age selection. Bulk unsorted PBMC profiling prevented conclusive comparison of naive and antigen-experienced compartments. Estimates of total diversity from one million sequenced T cells were regarded as lower bounds and underestimates. Observed TCR beta diversity per million T cells fell roughly linearly with age, and a significant reduction was already apparent by age roughly 41. The percentage of naive T cells measured by flow cytometry correlated strongly with observed TCR beta diversity. Because donor CMV infection status was unknown, age-related changes in expanded clonotypes were potentially confounded.

The same data also contributed to another study, on T cells of mothers and their children. The second paper further reports: Donors were nine systemically healthy Caucasian individuals: three mothers and their six children. cDNA synthesis consumed the entire amount of extracted RNA, loaded at 1.5 ug RNA in each 15 ul reaction. In the second PCR, the M1S primer added sample barcodes and 2-4 random nucleotides. Over 8 million TCR beta CDR3 reads were obtained for each mother, and 2.5 million to 3 million reads were obtained for each child. Thymic selection similarly shapes TCR recombination output in related and unrelated pairs, with minor effect from inherited differences. Related mother-child pairs always showed normalized repertoire overlap that was slightly higher than in unrelated mother-child pairs, though the difference was never significant. With a sensitivity of approximately 100 clones per million clonotypes, no persistent microchimeric T cell clones were detected. The study used deep NGS to compare TCR beta repertoires of mothers and children, seeking features distinguishing related mother-child pairs from unrelated individuals. Mothers averaged approximately 41 +/- 4 years of age and children averaged around 10 +/- 4 years. Libraries were sequenced on Illumina HiSeq 2000 with 100+100 nt paired-end reads after adapter ligation with NEBNext reagents. To prevent cross-contamination, the mother and child libraries were prepared a month apart and were sequenced in separate runs. For each donor, somewhere between roughly 450,000 and 2,100,000 distinct TCR beta clonotypes were identified. Naive TCR beta clonotypes were estimated from low-frequency clonotypes matched to each donor's FACS-determined naive share, without sorting.

The chain is assembled from TRBV3-1 and TRBJ2-5, with TRBD2 perhaps the D gene, on 5 matching bases. This sequence originates from a girl aged 2 to 9 in good health. The sequenced sample consisted of blood. The CDR3 sequence is CASSQDRLTIIQYF. The nucleotide sequence is TGTGCCAGCAGCCAAGATCGACTGACTATTATCCAGTACTTC.